This entry concerns a single T cell receptor (beta chain). Its specific antigen is unknown. Base qualities are not at hand, and no much larger clone is one base apart. The TCR beta CDR3 regions were amplified from the RNA transcripts. For the first round of RT-PCR on the TCR CDR3, the HTBI primer set was used together with the Qiagen OneStep RT-PCR kit. A second multiplex PCR round built the libraries, followed by size selection and purification. The libraries were sequenced on an Illumina HiSeq2000 using paired-end 100 bp reads. The study's processing was this. SOAPnuke was used to process the raw data, removing reads that contained adapters or uncalled bases, had a mean Phred below 15, or lacked an exact match to the constant primer or identifier. High-quality paired reads were merged with COPE v1.2.5, and unique nucleotide sequences were defined as clonotypes. MiTCR v1.1 was used to align clonotypes to the IMGT TRBV, TRBD and TRBJ reference segments. The analysis was restricted to V-J combinations with a frequency above 0.0001, which together covered about 99% of the repertoires. A TCS score was defined as the ratio between F50 (clonal expansion) and ExV (chaos), using BLOSUM62-based TCRdist between CDR3 peptides within each V-J. Welch's t-statistics and random forest reduced roughly 530 V-J features to 13, which were used in a naive Bayes classifier (R e1071). Thyroid-blood repertoire similarity was quantified with the Morisita-Horn index. The public reads were reprocessed in TCRdb via fastp at Q25 and MiXCR, keeping in-frame beta chains. All rows with the same CDR3 protein become a single entry with the most common DNA and genes. The V and J calls follow TCRdb's processing rather than the paper's. For this sample there are just under 750,000 distinct CDR3 sequences; roughly 32% appear just once. The ten largest account for roughly 30% of the sample.

From a lookup of the germline V gene (reference sequence), CDR1 and CDR2 are LNHDA and SQIVND. The CDR3 starts with the cysteine, ends with the phenylalanine, and has 14 residues. Only the CDR3 DNA is retained, 42 bases long and in frame from the first base. The junction shows trimming of 4 bases on V and 3 bases on J, plus 12 bases between the germline ends. A patient counted as having stable Graves' hyperthyroidism if no progression to ophthalmopathy occurred over 18 months of follow-up. The hyperthyroidism patients were between 18 and 65 years old and newly diagnosed, with a disease duration of less than 2 months. Any patient with an uncontrolled infection, another autoimmune disease, pregnancy or lactation was excluded. Diagnoses relied on clinical symptoms, serum thyroxine and TRAb, thyroid ultrasound and orbital computed tomography. PBMCs were separated from 8 to 10 ml of fresh peripheral blood using Ficoll-Paque density gradient centrifugation. Total RNA was extracted using Trizol reagent, and RNA quality was assessed on an Agilent 2100 Bioanalyzer.

This sample was included in a study of T cells in Graves' hyperthyroidism and ophthalmopathy (dated by TCRdb to between 2018 and 2021). Study-level background: Peripheral blood samples were taken at initial diagnosis, before any treatment was given. To identify distinguishing TCR V-J signatures, a discovery cohort of some 100 patients was used, comprising 40 to 45 with Graves' ophthalmopathy and under 60 with stable Graves' hyperthyroidism. Prospective prediction of ophthalmopathy was tested in an independent validation cohort of fewer than 20 hyperthyroidism patients and 17 patients who later progressed to ophthalmopathy. The 75 to 100 discovery patients were randomly divided into training and test sets at a 7:3 ratio. In about 6 Graves' hyperthyroidism patients, the study also compared T-cell repertoires from thyroid tissue with T-cell repertoires from blood. After blood sampling, hyperthyroidism patients were treated with methimazole at a starting dose of 30 mg daily, and ophthalmopathy patients were treated with high-dose intravenous methylprednisolone. The paper reports TCR Vbeta CDR3 sequencing of some 140 peripheral blood samples: 43 ophthalmopathy, fewer than 80 hyperthyroidism and 17 progressor patients.

Paper-wide results and their limitations: In validation, the model predicted progression to ophthalmopathy with 55% to 71% sensitivity and 72% to 85% specificity, a median of 6.5 months before onset. Most expanded thyroid clonotypes (frequency above 0.001) were also found in blood, which suggests that blood repertoires may mirror thyroid immune responses. No statistical method was used to set the sample size in advance, and investigators knew the group allocation. A model built on a 13 V-J signature distinguished ophthalmopathy from stable hyperthyroidism, reaching 85% to 90% sensitivity and approximately 83% specificity in cross-validation and 80%/75% in testing.

Source material: blood. The clonotype was recovered from a woman aged 40 to 50 with Graves' hyperthyroidism. The chain couples TRBV19 to TRBJ1-1; matching of 5 bases hints at TRBD1 as the D gene. This receptor carries the CDR3 CASSKGISYTEAFF. The sequenced DNA is TGTGCCAGTAGTAAGGGGATTTCCTACACTGAAGCTTTCTTT.